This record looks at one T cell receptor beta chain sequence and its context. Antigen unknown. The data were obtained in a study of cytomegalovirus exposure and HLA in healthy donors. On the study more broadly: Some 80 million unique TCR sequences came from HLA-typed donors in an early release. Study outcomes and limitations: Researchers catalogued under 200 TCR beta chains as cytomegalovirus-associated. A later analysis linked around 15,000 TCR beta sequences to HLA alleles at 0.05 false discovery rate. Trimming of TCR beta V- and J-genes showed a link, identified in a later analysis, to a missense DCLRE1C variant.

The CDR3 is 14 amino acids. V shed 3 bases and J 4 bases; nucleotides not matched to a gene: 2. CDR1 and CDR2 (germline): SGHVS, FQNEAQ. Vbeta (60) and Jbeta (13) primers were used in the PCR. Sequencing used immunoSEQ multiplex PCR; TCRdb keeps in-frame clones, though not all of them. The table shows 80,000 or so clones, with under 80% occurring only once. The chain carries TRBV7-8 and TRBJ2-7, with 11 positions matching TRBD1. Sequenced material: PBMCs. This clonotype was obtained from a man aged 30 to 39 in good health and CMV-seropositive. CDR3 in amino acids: CASSFGDRGYEQYF. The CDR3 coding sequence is TGTGCCAGCAGCTTTGGGGACAGGGGGTACGAGCAGTACTTC. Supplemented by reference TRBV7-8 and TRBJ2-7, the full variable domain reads GAGVSQSPRYKVAKRGQDVALRCDPISGHVSLFWYQQALGQGPEFLTYFQNEAQLDKSGLPSDRFFAERPEGSVSTLKIQRTQQEDSAVYLCASSFGDRGYEQYFGPGTRLTVT.